These 12 T cell receptor beta chains originate from one sample sequenced in a study of cytotoxic CD8 clonotypes in ibrutinib-treated CLL. Assay: immunoSEQ multiplex PCR; the TCRdb copy retains only in-frame clones and omits some. The data hold 250,000 to 350,000 clones, with less than 85% observed a single time. This specimen consisted of PBMCs, obtained at disease progression, from a patient treated with ibrutinib. The receptors here all came from a human donor with chronic lymphocytic leukemia.

J is TRBJ2-5 and V is TRBV7-2, with a tentative D call TRBD2 (5 bases). This CDR3 has 17 residues. V was shortened by 4 bases and J by 4 bases, with 22 bases between the two germline ends. Germline CDR1 and CDR2: SGHTA and FQGNSA. CDR3 protein: CASSSRIGPGEGETQYF. The CDR3 nucleotides read TGTGCCAGCAGCTCGCGAATTGGCCCCGGAGAGGGAGAGACCCAGTACTTC. The variable domain in full, completed from reference TRBV7-2 and TRBJ2-5, reads GAGVSQSPSNKVTEKGKDVELRCDPISGHTALYWYRQSLGQGLEFLIYFQGNSAPDKSGLPSDRFSAERTGGSVSTLTIQRTQQEDSAVYLCASSSRIGPGEGETQYFGPGTRLLVL.

The chain employs TRBV7-2 and TRBJ1-1; no firm D call. CDR1 and CDR2 from the germline V gene are SGHTA and FQGNSA. Trimming took off 3 bases at V and 1 base at J, with 15 bases between the two ends. The CDR3 spans 16 residues. DNA of the CDR3: TGTGCCAGCAGCTTGGCCCTAGGTCGGGGGAACACTGAAGCTTTCTTT. It codes for CASSLALGRGNTEAFF.

This clone was seen just once. The gene calls are TRBV4-3 and TRBJ2-7; 11 nucleotides line up with TRBD2. Trimming took 0 bases from V and 4 from J; bases not matched to a gene: 5. The CDR3 contains 16 residues. The germline V gene encodes CDR1 LGHNA and CDR2 YSLEER. The CDR3 nucleotides read TGCGCCAGCAGCCAAGAACTAGCGGGAGAGTTGTACGAGCAGTACTTC. Residues: CASSQELAGELYEQYF.

The V and J genes are TRBV6-5 and TRBJ1-4; TRBD1 might be the D (6 bases). V dropped 5 bases and J dropped 6 bases, with 13 bases sitting between them. Looked up from germline, CDR1 is MNHEY and CDR2 is SVGAGI. The CDR3 length is 14 residues. Written as DNA, the CDR3 is TGTGCCAGCAGTACCACAGGGTCGGATGAAAAACTGTTTTTT. Its translation: CASSTTGSDEKLFF.

DNA of the CDR3: TGTGCCAGTACTCAACCCCTTAGCGGGGGCTTCAATGAGCAGTTCTTC. It encodes CASTQPLSGGFNEQFF. The chain joins TRBV19 to TRBJ2-1; TRBD2 matches at 9 bases. The CDR3 consists of 16 residues. Germline CDR1 reads LNHDA; CDR2 reads SQIVND (reference sequence). V was pared by 7 bases and J by 6 bases, with 13 bases of the junction left unmatched.

This chain joins TRBV2 and TRBJ2-7; 8 bases match TRBD1. Germline loops: CDR1 SNHLY, CDR2 FYNNEI. The V segment lost 5 bases and the J segment 2 bases; nucleotides outside the gene matches: 8. There are 15 residues in the CDR3. The CDR3 loop is CASSYQGAPTYEQYF. CDR3 in DNA: TGTGCCAGCAGTTATCAGGGGGCGCCGACCTACGAGCAGTACTTC. Filled out from reference TRBV2 and TRBJ2-7, the complete variable domain reads EPEVTQTPSHQVTQMGQEVILRCVPISNHLYFYWYRQILGQKVEFLVSFYNNEISEKSEIFDDQFSVERPDGSNFTLKIRSTKLEDSAMYFCASSYQGAPTYEQYFGPGTRLTVT.

This chain's CDR3 is CASSDPLIGGWGMNEQFF. CDR3 DNA: TGTGCCAGCAGTGATCCCCTCATTGGGGGATGGGGAATGAATGAGCAGTTCTTC. V usage is TRBV25-1 and J usage is TRBJ2-1; the D call may be TRBD1 or TRBD2 (5 bases each). The germline V gene has CDR1 MGHDK and CDR2 SYGVNS. There are 18 residues in the CDR3. V was cut by 3 bases and J by 7 bases, with 25 bases left in between.

The chain combines TRBV4-3 with TRBJ2-1, with a weak D call TRBD2 (7 bases). Per the germline V gene, CDR1 is LGHNA and CDR2 is YSLEER. CDR3 size: 14 residues. The ends were cut back, 4 bases at V and 7 bases at J, with 14 bases in the middle. The CDR3 DNA is TGCGCCAGCAGCCCTAGGGGGGGAAATAATGAGCAGTTCTTC. Protein sequence: CASSPRGGNNEQFF.

The genes are TRBV9 and TRBJ1-1; TRBD1 might be the D (6 bases). The V gene's germline CDR1 is SGDLS and CDR2 YYNGEE. There are 15 residues in the CDR3. Deletions cut 4 bases from V and 7 bases from J, with 20 bases between. The CDR3 DNA reads TGTGCCAGCAGCCAGCGGGCAGGGGCCCCGGATGAAGCTTTCTTT. Protein sequence: CASSQRAGAPDEAFF.

The J gene is TRBJ1-2, the V gene TRBV6-1; 10 bases are a match to TRBD1. CDR1 and CDR2 (germline): MNHNS, SASEGT. This CDR3 comprises 15 residues. V gave up 4 bases and J gave up 4 bases; unmatched junction bases: 6. The CDR3 here is CASSAPGQGLYGYTF. CDR3 nucleotide sequence: TGTGCCAGCAGTGCCCCGGGACAGGGGCTCTATGGCTACACCTTC.

V usage is TRBV18 and J usage is TRBJ1-3; D not resolved. This CDR3 comprises 15 residues. Looked up from germline, CDR1 is KGHSH and CDR2 is LQKENI. The ends were cut back, 3 bases at V and 7 bases at J, with 16 bases in the middle. CDR3 protein: CASSPSNTETNTIYF. CDR3 in DNA: TGTGCCAGCTCACCTAGTAACACGGAGACGAACACCATATATTTT.

The chain's CDR3 is CASSLDRGQETQYF. In nucleotides, the CDR3 is TGTGCCAGCTCACTGGACAGGGGGCAAGAGACCCAGTACTTC. This sequence joins TRBV18 and TRBJ2-5; 10 nucleotides agree with TRBD1. The CDR3 is 14 amino acids. The germline CDR1 and CDR2 sequences are KGHSH and LQKENI. V shed 4 bases, J shed 2 bases, and the junction held 1 base outside the gene matches.